This T cell receptor (beta chain) was captured in a study of CD8+ T cells in alopecia areata. As the sequencing template, cDNA was produced by extracting RNA and reverse transcribing it. The repertoire was sequenced with immunoSEQ multiplex PCR; TCRdb's copy has only in-frame clones and lacks some. The sample gives hundreds of thousands of clones, more than 45% of which show up once; approximately 1.8% is in the top ten. This clone has only a few counts. Described treatment: oral pan-JAK inhibitor, 5-10 mg twice daily. The clonotype comes from a human donor with alopecia areata. The sequenced sample was CD4+ T cells sorted from blood, obtained at week 24, from a patient treated with tofacitinib.

In DNA form, the CDR3 reads TGTGCCAGCAGTGGACAGGGGCGGGAGACCCAGTACTTC. Translation gives CASSGQGRETQYF. The rearrangement uses TRBV6-1 and TRBJ2-5, with TRBD1 matching 8 bases. Germline CDR1 reads MNHNS; CDR2 reads SASEGT. This CDR3 contains 13 residues. With 4 bases clipped from V and 5 bases from J, the junction kept 3 bases outside the gene matches.